The clone carrying this T cell receptor (beta chain) was detected ten times or more. The target antigen is unknown. Between the trimmed V and J ends, which lost 3 bases and 1 base, there was a span of 6 bases. This CDR3 is built from 12 residues. The germline V gene has CDR1 DFQATT and CDR2 SNEGSKA (reference sequence). The data are from a study of type 1 regulatory T cells. Study summary: This in vitro CD4 product, T-allo10, is enriched for Tr1 cells and alloantigen-specific.

TCRdb reprocessed the reads via MiXCR and lists one record per CDR3 protein. Of some 71,000 distinct CDR3 sequences listed, less than 25% are singletons. The study, taken as a whole, reports: Tr1 cells had a more restricted TCR repertoire than non-Tr1 cells.

Input material: cultured type 1 regulatory T (Tr1) cells, either the whole culture or a sorted fraction (not recorded which). The chain combines TRBV20-1 with TRBJ1-1, with no clear D. The clonotype originates from a human donor in good health. In DNA form, the CDR3 reads TGCAGTGCTAGGGGATCGAACACTGAAGCTTTCTTT. The encoded protein is CSARGSNTEAFF.